One sample yielded the 9 T cell receptor beta chains listed below, sequenced in a study of T cells in Graves' hyperthyroidism and ophthalmopathy. Amplification of TCR beta CDR3 regions was performed using RNA transcripts as template. HTBI primers were used for first-round RT-PCR of the TCR CDR3. Each CDR3 protein gets one entry after TCRdb re-called the multiplex PCR reads with MiXCR. The table lists hundreds of thousands of distinct CDR3 sequences, more than 45% of them singletons. The sequencing sample was made of peripheral blood or thyroid tissue (not recorded which). Receptor source: a woman aged 18 to 35 with Graves' hyperthyroidism.

CDR3 in amino acids: CSALAGRETQYF. CDR3 coding DNA: TGCAGCGCCTTAGCGGGACGTGAGACCCAGTACTTC. The chain couples TRBV29-1 to TRBJ2-5, with 8 positions matching TRBD2. After removal of 7 bases from V and 5 bases from J, the junction contained 6 bases not matched to a gene. Germline-derived CDR1 and CDR2 are SQVTM and ANQGSEA. The CDR3 runs to 12 residues.

Notes on this clonotype: This clone may be a read error of a much larger clone one base away. V is TRBV10-3 and J is TRBJ2-6, with a weak D call TRBD1 (6 bases). CDR3 size: 18 residues. Per germline, CDR1 ENHRY and CDR2 SYGVKD. The ends were cut back, 11 bases at V and 0 bases at J, with 23 bases in the middle. CDR3 in amino acids: CAVTGLPGHSSGANVLTF. Written as DNA, the CDR3 is TGTGCCGTCACTGGCCTGCCGGGACATAGCTCTGGGGCCAACGTCCTGACTTTC.

The chain is built from TRBV2 and TRBJ1-5, with TRBD1 matching over 9 bases. This CDR3 has 15 amino acids. CDR1 is SNHLY and CDR2 is FYNNEI in the germline V gene. V was pared by 10 bases and J by 3 bases, with 10 bases of the junction left unmatched. The chain's CDR3 is CATPPRTGVNQPQHF. CDR3 nucleotide sequence: TGTGCCACCCCTCCTAGGACAGGGGTCAATCAGCCCCAGCATTTT.

The J gene is TRBJ1-2, the V gene TRBV29-1; D is undetermined. The CDR3 runs 11 residues. Germline CDR1 and CDR2: SQVTM and ANQGSEA. V dropped 4 bases and J dropped 7 bases, with 10 bases sitting between them. CDR3 DNA: TGCAGCGTTGGCCAAACTACTGGCTACACCTTC. Translation gives CSVGQTTGYTF.

The chain links TRBV7-6 to TRBJ2-5; D unresolved. Between the trimmed V and J ends, which lost 5 bases and 1 base, there was a span of 11 bases. Germline loops: CDR1 SGHVS, CDR2 FNYEAQ. CDR3 length: 14 amino acids. The CDR3 region is CASSPNGRQETQYF. The CDR3 DNA reads TGTGCCAGCAGCCCCAACGGACGCCAAGAGACCCAGTACTTC.

J is TRBJ2-7 and V is TRBV29-1; 9 bases are shared with TRBD1. Germline V gives CDR1 SQVTM, CDR2 ANQGSEA. The CDR3 covers 15 residues. The J segment lost 4 bases and the V segment lost 4 bases, leaving 11 bases of the junction unmatched. This CDR3 reads CSVGSPDRGMYEQYF. The CDR3 DNA reads TGCAGCGTTGGTTCCCCGGACAGGGGAATGTACGAGCAGTACTTC.

The chain is built from TRBV24-1 and TRBJ2-2, with TRBD2 matching over 15 bases. Looked up from germline, CDR1 is KGHDR and CDR2 is SFDVKD. This CDR3 has 21 residues. V gave up 3 bases and J gave up 4 bases; unmatched junction bases: 14. The CDR3 region has the DNA TGTGCCACCAGTGATCCGAGGGGGTCAGGACTAGCGGGAGGGCCCACCGGGGAGCTGTTTTTT. Translated: CATSDPRGSGLAGGPTGELFF.

This CDR3 is CASSYSTTGDQPQHF. The CDR3 bases are TGTGCCAGCAGTTACTCGACGACAGGGGATCAGCCCCAGCATTTT. V gene TRBV2 combines with J gene TRBJ1-5, with TRBD1 matching over 8 bases. CDR1 is SNHLY and CDR2 is FYNNEI in the germline V gene. Germline trimming cut 5 bases from V and 5 bases from J; bases unmatched to any gene: 8. The CDR3 has 15 residues.

This chain uses TRBV6-1 with TRBJ2-7; the D gene could be TRBD1 or TRBD2 (5 bases each). V lost 6 bases, J lost 3 bases, and 12 bases lay in between. The germline V gene encodes CDR1 MNHNS and CDR2 SASEGT. CDR3 length: 13 amino acids. CDR3 nucleotide sequence: TGTGCCAGCAGCTCCGGGACCCTCTACGAGCAGTACTTC. It translates to CASSSGTLYEQYF.